This T cell receptor beta chain is from a study of blood T cell repertoires in COVID-19. TCRdb's copy holds only in-frame clones and misses some; the assay was immunoSEQ multiplex PCR. The sample has under 450,000 clones, about nine tenths seen once. Trimming at V came to 2 bases and at J to 8 bases, leaving 2 bases not matched to a gene. Germline loops: CDR1 LGHDT, CDR2 YNNKEL (reference sequence). CDR3 length: 15 amino acids. Participants came from about two dozen US areas, aged roughly 18 to 90 years. Participants' own reports of clinical history determined their cohort assignment. The TCR was taken from a woman aged 35 to 49 who had been exposed to COVID-19. V is TRBV3-1 (or the pseudogene TRBV3-2) and J is TRBJ1-6, with 11 bases that match TRBD1. The sample consisted of PBMCs or T cells enriched from blood (not recorded which). CDR3 loop: CASSQRDRGDSPLHF. In nucleotides, the CDR3 is TGTGCCAGCAGCCAACGGGACAGGGGGGATTCACCCCTCCACTTT.